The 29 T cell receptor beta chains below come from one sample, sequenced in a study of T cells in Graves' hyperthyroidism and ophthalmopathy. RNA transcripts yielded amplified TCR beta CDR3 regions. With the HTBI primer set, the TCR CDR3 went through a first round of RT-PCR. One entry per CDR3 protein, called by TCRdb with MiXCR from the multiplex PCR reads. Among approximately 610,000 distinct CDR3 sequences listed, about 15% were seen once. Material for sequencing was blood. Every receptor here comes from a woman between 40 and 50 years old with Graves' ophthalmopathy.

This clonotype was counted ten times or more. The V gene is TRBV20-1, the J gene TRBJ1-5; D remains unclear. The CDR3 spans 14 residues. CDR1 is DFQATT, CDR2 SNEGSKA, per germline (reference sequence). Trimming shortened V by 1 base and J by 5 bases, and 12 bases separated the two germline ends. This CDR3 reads CSARVGSVHQPQHF. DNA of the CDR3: TGCAGTGCTAGAGTAGGGTCTGTCCATCAGCCCCAGCATTTT.

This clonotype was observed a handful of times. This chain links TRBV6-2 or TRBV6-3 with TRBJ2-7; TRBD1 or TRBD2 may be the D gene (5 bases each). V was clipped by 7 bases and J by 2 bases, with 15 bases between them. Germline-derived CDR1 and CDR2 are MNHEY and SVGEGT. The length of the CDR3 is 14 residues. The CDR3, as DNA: TGTGCCAGCACCTTCGGGGACCCGGCCTACGAGCAGTACTTC. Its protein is CASTFGDPAYEQYF.

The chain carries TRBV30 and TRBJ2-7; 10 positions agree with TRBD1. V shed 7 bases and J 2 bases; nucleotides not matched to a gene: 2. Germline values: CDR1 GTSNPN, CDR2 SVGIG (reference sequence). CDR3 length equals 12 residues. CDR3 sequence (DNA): TGTGCCTCGGGACAGGGGACCTACGAGCAGTACTTC. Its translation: CASGQGTYEQYF.

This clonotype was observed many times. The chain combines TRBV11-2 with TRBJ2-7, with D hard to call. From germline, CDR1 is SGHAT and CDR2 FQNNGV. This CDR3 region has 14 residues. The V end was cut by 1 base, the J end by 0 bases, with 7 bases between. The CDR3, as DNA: TGTGCCAGCAGCTTAGCCCTCCTCTCCTACGAGCAGTACTTC. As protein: CASSLALLSYEQYF.

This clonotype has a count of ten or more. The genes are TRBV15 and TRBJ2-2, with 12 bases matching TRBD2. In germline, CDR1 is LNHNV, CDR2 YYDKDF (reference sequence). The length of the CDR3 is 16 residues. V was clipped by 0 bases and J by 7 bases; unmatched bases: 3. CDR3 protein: CATSRDLAGGGGELFF. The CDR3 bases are TGTGCCACCAGCAGAGATCTAGCGGGAGGGGGCGGGGAGCTGTTTTTT.

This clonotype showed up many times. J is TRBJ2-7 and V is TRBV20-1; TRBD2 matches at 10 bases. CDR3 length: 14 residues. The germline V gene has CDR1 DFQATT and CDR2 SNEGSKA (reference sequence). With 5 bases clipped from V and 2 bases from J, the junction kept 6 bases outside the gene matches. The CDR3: CSADLAGATYEQYF. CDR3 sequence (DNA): TGCAGTGCTGATCTAGCGGGAGCTACCTACGAGCAGTACTTC.

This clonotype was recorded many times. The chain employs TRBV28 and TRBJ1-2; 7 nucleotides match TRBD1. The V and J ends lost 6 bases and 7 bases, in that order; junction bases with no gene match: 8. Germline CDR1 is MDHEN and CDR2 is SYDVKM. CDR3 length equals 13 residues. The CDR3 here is CASRLGTDSGYTF. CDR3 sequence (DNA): TGTGCCAGCAGGCTCGGGACAGATAGTGGCTACACCTTC.

CDR3 sequence: CASSLRSSEPQETQYF. The CDR3 region has the DNA TGTGCCAGCAGCTTAAGGAGCAGCGAACCCCAAGAGACCCAGTACTTC. The rearrangement joins TRBV7-2 to TRBJ2-5; D ambiguous. Germline CDR1 and CDR2: SGHTA and FQGNSA. The CDR3 is 16 residues long. Trimming cost V 2 bases and J 1 base, with 14 bases left between them.

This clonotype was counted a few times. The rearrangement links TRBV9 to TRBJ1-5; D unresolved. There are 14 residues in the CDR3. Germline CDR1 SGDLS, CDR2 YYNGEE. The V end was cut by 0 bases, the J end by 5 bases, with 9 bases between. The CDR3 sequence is CASSVGWGDQPQHF. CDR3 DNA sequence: TGTGCCAGCAGCGTAGGTTGGGGAGATCAGCCCCAGCATTTT. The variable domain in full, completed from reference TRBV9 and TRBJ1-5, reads DSGVTQTPKHLITATGQRVTLRCSPRSGDLSVYWYQQSLDQGLQFLIQYYNGEERAKGNILERFSAQQFPDLHSELNLSSLELGDSALYFCASSVGWGDQPQHFGDGTRLSIL.

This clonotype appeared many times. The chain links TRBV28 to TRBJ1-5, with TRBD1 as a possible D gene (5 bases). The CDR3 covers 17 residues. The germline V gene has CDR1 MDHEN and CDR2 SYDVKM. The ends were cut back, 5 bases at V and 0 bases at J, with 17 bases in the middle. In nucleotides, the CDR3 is TGTGCCAGCAGTGCCGGGACTTCGACAAATAGCAATCAGCCCCAGCATTTT. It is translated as CASSAGTSTNSNQPQHF.

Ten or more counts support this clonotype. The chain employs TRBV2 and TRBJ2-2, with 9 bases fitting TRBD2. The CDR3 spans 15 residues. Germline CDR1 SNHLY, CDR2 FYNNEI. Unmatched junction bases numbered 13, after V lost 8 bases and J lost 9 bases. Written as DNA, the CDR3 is TGTGCCAGCTCTTGGGCAGCGGGAGGTACCAGGGAGCTGTTTTTT. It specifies CASSWAAGGTRELFF. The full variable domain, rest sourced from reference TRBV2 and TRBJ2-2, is EPEVTQTPSHQVTQMGQEVILRCVPISNHLYFYWYRQILGQKVEFLVSFYNNEISEKSEIFDDQFSVERPDGSNFTLKIRSTKLEDSAMYFCASSWAAGGTRELFFGEGSRLTVL.

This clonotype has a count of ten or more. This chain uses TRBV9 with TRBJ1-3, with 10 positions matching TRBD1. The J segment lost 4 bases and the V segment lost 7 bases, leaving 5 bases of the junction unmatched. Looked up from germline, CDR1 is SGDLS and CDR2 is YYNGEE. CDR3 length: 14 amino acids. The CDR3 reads CASGTGESGNTIYF. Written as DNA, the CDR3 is TGTGCCAGCGGGACAGGGGAGTCCGGAAACACCATATATTTT. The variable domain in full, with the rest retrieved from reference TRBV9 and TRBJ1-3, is DSGVTQTPKHLITATGQRVTLRCSPRSGDLSVYWYQQSLDQGLQFLIQYYNGEERAKGNILERFSAQQFPDLHSELNLSSLELGDSALYFCASGTGESGNTIYFGEGSWLTVV.

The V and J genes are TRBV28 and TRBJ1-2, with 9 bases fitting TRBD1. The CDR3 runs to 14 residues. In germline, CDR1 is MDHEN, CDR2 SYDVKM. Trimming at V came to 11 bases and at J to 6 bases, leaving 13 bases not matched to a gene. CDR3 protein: CAVRDRATGDGYTF. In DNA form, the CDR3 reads TGTGCCGTCCGGGACAGGGCTACGGGGGATGGCTACACCTTC.

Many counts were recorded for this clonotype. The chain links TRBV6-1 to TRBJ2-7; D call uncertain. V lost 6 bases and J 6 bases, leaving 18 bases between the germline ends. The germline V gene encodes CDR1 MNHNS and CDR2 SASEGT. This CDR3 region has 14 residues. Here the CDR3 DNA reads TGTGCCAGCAGCTCGTCATCCCTCCAAGCCGAGCAGTACTTC. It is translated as CASSSSSLQAEQYF.

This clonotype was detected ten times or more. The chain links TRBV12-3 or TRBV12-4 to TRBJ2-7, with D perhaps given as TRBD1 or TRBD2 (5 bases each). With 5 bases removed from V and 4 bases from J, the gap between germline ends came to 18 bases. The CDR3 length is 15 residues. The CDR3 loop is CASSPPGTPEYEQYF. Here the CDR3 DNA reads TGTGCCAGCAGTCCTCCCGGGACCCCGGAGTACGAGCAGTACTTC.

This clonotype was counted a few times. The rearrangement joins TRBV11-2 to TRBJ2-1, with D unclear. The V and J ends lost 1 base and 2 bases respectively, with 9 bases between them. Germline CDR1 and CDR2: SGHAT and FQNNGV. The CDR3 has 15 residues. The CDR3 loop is CASSLGASPYNEQFF. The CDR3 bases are TGTGCCAGCAGCTTAGGAGCCTCCCCCTACAATGAGCAGTTCTTC. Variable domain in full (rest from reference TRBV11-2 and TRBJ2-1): EAGVAQSPRYKIIEKRQSVAFWCNPISGHATLYWYQQILGQGPKLLIQFQNNGVVDDSQLPKDRFSAERLKGVDSTLKIQPAKLEDSAVYLCASSLGASPYNEQFFGPGTRLTVL.

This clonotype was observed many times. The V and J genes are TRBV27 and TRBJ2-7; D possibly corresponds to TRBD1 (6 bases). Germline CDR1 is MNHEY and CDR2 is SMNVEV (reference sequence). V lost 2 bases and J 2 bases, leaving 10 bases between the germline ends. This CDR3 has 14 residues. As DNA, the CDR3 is TGTGCCAGCAGTTTAGCGGACAGCCCCTACGAGCAGTACTTC. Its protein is CASSLADSPYEQYF.

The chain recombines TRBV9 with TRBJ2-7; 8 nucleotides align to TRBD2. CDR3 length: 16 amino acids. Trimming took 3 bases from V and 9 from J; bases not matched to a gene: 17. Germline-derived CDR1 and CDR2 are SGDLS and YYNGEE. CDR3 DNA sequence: TGTGCCAGCAGCGAAGGCTCTAGCGGGTCTTGGGACGGGCAGTACTTC. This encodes CASSEGSSGSWDGQYF.

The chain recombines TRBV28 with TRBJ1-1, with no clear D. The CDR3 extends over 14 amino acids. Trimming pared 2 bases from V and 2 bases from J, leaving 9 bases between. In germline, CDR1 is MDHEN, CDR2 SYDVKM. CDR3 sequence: CASSLVQSNTEAFF. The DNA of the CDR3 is TGTGCCAGCAGTTTAGTACAGTCCAACACTGAAGCTTTCTTT.

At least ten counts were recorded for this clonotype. The CDR3 protein is CASSSAKGQPNTEAFF. The CDR3 DNA is TGTGCCAGCAGCTCCGCCAAAGGACAACCGAACACTGAAGCTTTCTTT. The chain combines TRBV5-5 with TRBJ1-1; D is possibly TRBD1 (5 bases). The V end lost 3 bases, the J end lost 1 base, and 16 bases lay between the germline ends. Germline V gene lookup returns CDR1 SGHKS and CDR2 YYEKEE (reference sequence). The CDR3 extends over 16 amino acids.

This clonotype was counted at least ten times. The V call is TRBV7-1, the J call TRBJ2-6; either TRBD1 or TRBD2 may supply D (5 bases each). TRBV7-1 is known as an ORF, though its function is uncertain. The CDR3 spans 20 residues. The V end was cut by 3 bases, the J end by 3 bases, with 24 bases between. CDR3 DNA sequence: TGTGCCAGCAGCTCCAATGTTCCGGGACGCATCTACGGTGGGGCCAACGTCCTGACTTTC. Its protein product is CASSSNVPGRIYGGANVLTF.

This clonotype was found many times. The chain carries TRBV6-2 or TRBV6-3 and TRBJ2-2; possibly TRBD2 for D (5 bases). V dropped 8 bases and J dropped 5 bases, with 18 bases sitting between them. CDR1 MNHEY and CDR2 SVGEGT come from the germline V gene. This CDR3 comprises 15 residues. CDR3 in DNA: TGTGCCAGCTCTCCCCCGGACTTCAATACCGGGGAGCTGTTTTTT. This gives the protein CASSPPDFNTGELFF.

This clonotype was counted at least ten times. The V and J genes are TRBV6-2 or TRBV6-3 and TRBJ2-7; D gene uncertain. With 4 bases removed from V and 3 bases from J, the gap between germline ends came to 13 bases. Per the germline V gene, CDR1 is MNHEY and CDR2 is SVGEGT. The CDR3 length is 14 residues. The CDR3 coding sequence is TGTGCCAGCAGTTCGGTTGAGTTCCTCTACGAGCAGTACTTC. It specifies CASSSVEFLYEQYF.

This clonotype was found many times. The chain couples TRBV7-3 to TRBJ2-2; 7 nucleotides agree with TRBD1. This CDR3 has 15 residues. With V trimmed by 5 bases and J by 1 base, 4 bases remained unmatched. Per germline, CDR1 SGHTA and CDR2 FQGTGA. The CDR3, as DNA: TGTGCCAGCAGCCCGACAGGGATGAACACCGGGGAGCTGTTTTTT. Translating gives CASSPTGMNTGELFF.

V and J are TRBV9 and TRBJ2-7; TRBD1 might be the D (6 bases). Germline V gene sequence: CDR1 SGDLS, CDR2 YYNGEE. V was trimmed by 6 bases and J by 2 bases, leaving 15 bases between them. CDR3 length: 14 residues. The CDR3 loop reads CASTPGDQPYEQYF. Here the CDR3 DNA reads TGTGCCAGCACCCCAGGGGACCAGCCCTACGAGCAGTACTTC.

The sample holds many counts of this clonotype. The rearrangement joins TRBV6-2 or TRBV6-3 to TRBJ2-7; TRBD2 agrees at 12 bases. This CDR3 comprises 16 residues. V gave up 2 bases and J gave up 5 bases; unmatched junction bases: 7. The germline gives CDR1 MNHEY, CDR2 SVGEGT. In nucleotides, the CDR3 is TGTGCCAGCAGTTACGCAAGTCTAGCGGGAGGGCACGAGCAGTACTTC. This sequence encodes CASSYASLAGGHEQYF.

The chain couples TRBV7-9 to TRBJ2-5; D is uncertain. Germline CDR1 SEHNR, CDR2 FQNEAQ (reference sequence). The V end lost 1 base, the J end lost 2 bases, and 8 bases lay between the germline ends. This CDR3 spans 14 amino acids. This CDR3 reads CASSLGAEQETQYF. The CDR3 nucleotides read TGTGCCAGCAGCTTAGGCGCAGAACAAGAGACCCAGTACTTC.

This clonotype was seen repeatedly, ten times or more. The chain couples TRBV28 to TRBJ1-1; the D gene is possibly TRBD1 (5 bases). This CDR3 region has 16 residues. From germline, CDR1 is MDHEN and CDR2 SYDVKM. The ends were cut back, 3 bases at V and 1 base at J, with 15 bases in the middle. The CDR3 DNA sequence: TGTGCCAGCAGTTTCTTGACAGCGGATACGAACACTGAAGCTTTCTTT. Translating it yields CASSFLTADTNTEAFF. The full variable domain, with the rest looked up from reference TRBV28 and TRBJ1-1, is DVKVTQSSRYLVKRTGEKVFLECVQDMDHENMFWYRQDPGLGLRLIYFSYDVKMKEKGDIPEGYSVSREKKERFSLILESASTNQTSMYLCASSFLTADTNTEAFFGQGTRLTVV.

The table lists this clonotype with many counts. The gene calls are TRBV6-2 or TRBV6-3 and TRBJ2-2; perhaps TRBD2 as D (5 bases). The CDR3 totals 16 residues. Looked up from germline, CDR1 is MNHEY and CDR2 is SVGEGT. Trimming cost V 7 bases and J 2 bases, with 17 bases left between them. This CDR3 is CASTGGGVINTGELFF. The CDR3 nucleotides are TGTGCCAGCACCGGCGGAGGAGTCATCAACACCGGGGAGCTGTTTTTT.